Listed below are T cell receptor beta chains from one sample, sequenced in a study of cytomegalovirus exposure and HLA in healthy donors. The method was immunoSEQ multiplex PCR; TCRdb's version includes in-frame clones alone and lacks a portion of them. The sample carries around 210,000 clones, about 85% recorded once. Sequencing input: PBMCs. Receptors were obtained from a girl aged 2-15 years in good health and CMV-seronegative. CDR3s include the opening cysteine and the closing phenylalanine or tryptophan.

>TRBJ2-5|TRBV5-1
CASSLVTSYPLTQYF
>TRBJ1-2|TRBV7-9
CASSPGQGIGYTF
>TRBJ2-7|TRBV4-2
CASSRGQGTYEQYF
>TRBJ1-5|TRBV2
CASSEALGPRTGQPQHF
>TRBJ1-1|TRBV7-9
CASSLTDGGRRMENTEAFF
>TRBJ1-1|TRBV15
CATSRAGTEAFF
>TRBJ2-2|TRBV7-2
CASGRDRGTGELFF
>TRBJ2-5|TRBV9
CASSAAGGETQYF
>TRBJ2-5|TRBV27
CASSSSGRAGETQYF
>TRBJ1-4|TRBV5-5
CASSPDRGRDEKLFF
>TRBJ1-1|TRBV15
CATSRVGITEAFF
>TRBJ2-2|TRBV6-1
CASSVNRKNTGELFF
>TRBJ2-1|TRBV4-1
CASSQGGGTLNNEQFF
>TRBJ2-7|TRBV19
CASSRQGATEQYF
>TRBJ1-1|TRBV2
CASSEAQGSLDTEAFF
>TRBJ1-1|TRBV20-1
CSASYTEAFF
>TRBJ1-2|TRBV30
CAWSHAANYGYTF
>TRBJ2-5|TRBV5-1
CASSKGQEGETQYF
>TRBJ2-7|TRBV6-1
CASSEVTGGYEQYF
>TRBJ2-7|TRBV4-2
CASSQEGLAVSYEQYF
>TRBJ1-4|TRBV15
CATNQGVEKLFF
>TRBJ2-7|TRBV5-1
CASSQSGGSSYEQYF
>TRBJ1-3|TRBV27
CASSFAQGGGNTIYF
>TRBJ1-2|TRBV20-1
CSPGQWYGYTF
>TRBJ2-2|TRBV11-2
CASSSRVTGELFF
>TRBJ1-3|TRBV2
CASSEGAGGRNTIYF
>TRBJ2-5|TRBV5-4
CASSLKGIGETQYF
>TRBJ2-7|TRBV9
CASSPLGGINEQYF
>TRBJ1-2|TRBV5-4
CASSPGQGRYTF
>TRBJ1-2|TRBV18
CASSPGTGDFYGYTF
>TRBJ2-5|TRBV10-3
CAISEFRRGTETQYF